These 17 T cell receptor beta chains originate from one sample sequenced in a study of regulatory T cells in long-lasting Graves disease. Time point described: newly diagnosed GD, antithyroid drugs for less than 3 months. Extracted PBMC RNA gave rise to the TCR library. Investigators prepared the TCR beta libraries by applying iRepertoire HTBI primers and Arm-PCR of CDR3 regions. TCRdb analysed the multiplex PCR reads with MiXCR anew, one entry per CDR3 protein. The sample has over 400,000 distinct CDR3 sequences, 14% seen once. These data were likewise used in another study, on T cells in Graves' hyperthyroidism and ophthalmopathy.

The sample here was peripheral blood mononuclear cells (PBMCs), taken at new diagnosis, from a patient treated with antithyroid drugs. The receptors derive from a woman in her 50s with Graves disease.

The chain has TRBV4-1 and TRBJ1-2, with no clear D. Trimming removed 5 bases from V and 3 bases from J, with 22 bases in between. Germline V gene lookup returns CDR1 MGHRA and CDR2 YSYEKL. The CDR3 loop spans 17 amino acids. The CDR3 bases are TGCGCCAGCAGCTCCCAAGCAGGAGCAAAGATGGACTATGGCTACACCTTC. Translation gives CASSSQAGAKMDYGYTF.

The V gene is TRBV5-1, the J gene TRBJ2-3, with 7 bases fitting TRBD1. The germline CDR1 and CDR2 sequences are SGHRS and YFSETQ. The CDR3 extends over 15 amino acids. V lost 6 bases, J lost 2 bases, and 9 bases stayed unmatched. The CDR3 region is CASTRQGAYTDTQYF. CDR3 in DNA: TGCGCCAGCACACGACAGGGCGCTTACACAGATACGCAGTATTTT.

This clonotype was observed many times. The rearrangement joins TRBV10-3 to TRBJ2-2; D may be TRBD1 or TRBD2 (5 bases each). CDR1 ENHRY and CDR2 SYGVKD come from the germline V gene. The CDR3 loop spans 16 amino acids. Trimming pared 6 bases from V and 3 bases from J, leaving 17 bases between. The CDR3 loop reads CAIRVLRGADTGELFF. The CDR3 DNA is TGTGCCATCAGGGTGTTACGAGGGGCTGACACCGGGGAGCTGTTTTTT.

This clonotype was found a few times. The chain links TRBV7-9 to TRBJ1-2; 8 nucleotides agree with TRBD1. Germline V gene data show CDR1 as SEHNR and CDR2 as FQNEAQ (reference sequence). Unmatched junction bases numbered 4, after V lost 3 bases and J lost 7 bases. The CDR3 covers 13 residues. CDR3 residues: CASSFSQGAGYTF. For the CDR3, the DNA is TGTGCCAGCAGCTTCTCCCAGGGGGCTGGCTACACCTTC.

This clonotype has just one count. This chain connects TRBV27 to TRBJ2-7, with 8 bases matching TRBD2. Looked up from germline, CDR1 is MNHEY and CDR2 is SMNVEV (reference sequence). V lost 2 bases and J lost 3; bases outside the gene matches: 3. This CDR3 has 14 amino acids. CDR3 region: CASSLDGGVYEQYF. DNA of the CDR3: TGTGCCAGCAGTTTAGACGGGGGGGTCTACGAGCAGTACTTC.

This clonotype was counted ten times or more. The chain has TRBV3-1 and TRBJ2-3; D is perhaps TRBD2 (6 bases). From germline, CDR1 is LGHDT and CDR2 YNNKEL (reference sequence). V was pared by 1 base and J by 4 bases, with 18 bases between. The CDR3 sequence is 17 residues long. The CDR3 sequence: CASSQATLGGRPDTQYF. Here the CDR3 DNA reads TGTGCCAGCAGCCAAGCTACCCTTGGGGGGAGACCAGATACGCAGTATTTT.

This clonotype showed up many times. V is TRBV24-1 and J is TRBJ2-1; 8 bases are a match to TRBD1. Per germline, CDR1 KGHDR and CDR2 SFDVKD. The CDR3 totals 13 residues. Trimming at V came to 6 bases and at J to 6 bases, leaving 3 bases not matched to a gene. For the CDR3, the DNA is TGTGCCACCAGTCTTGGACAGGGCAATGAGCAGTTCTTC. This translates into CATSLGQGNEQFF.

This clonotype was recorded a few times. This chain uses TRBV18 with TRBJ2-4, with 8 positions matching TRBD2. The germline V gene has CDR1 KGHSH and CDR2 LQKENI. The CDR3 runs 18 residues. With V trimmed by 6 bases and J by 0 bases, 13 bases remained unmatched. The CDR3 spells CASSKLADPSLAKNIQYF. DNA for the CDR3: TGTGCCAGCTCGAAACTAGCGGACCCTAGCCTAGCCAAAAACATTCAGTACTTC. The full variable domain, rest sourced from reference TRBV18 and TRBJ2-4, is NAGVMQNPRHLVRRRGQEARLRCSPMKGHSHVYWYRQLPEEGLKFMVYLQKENIIDESGMPKERFSAEFPKEGPSILRIQQVVRGDSAAYFCASSKLADPSLAKNIQYFGAGTRLSVL.

This clonotype was observed at least ten times. J is TRBJ1-6 and V is TRBV30; D gene unclear. The CDR3 loop spans 12 amino acids. V was clipped by 2 bases and J by 9 bases, with 8 bases between them. Looked up from germline, CDR1 is GTSNPN and CDR2 is SVGIG (reference sequence). In DNA, the CDR3 is TGTGCCTGGAGTCGCTCAGTTTCACCCCTCCACTTT. Translation: CAWSRSVSPLHF.

This clonotype turned up a few times. With a much larger clone just one base away, this may be a read error. The V gene is TRBV27, the J gene TRBJ2-7, with 9 bases matching TRBD1. Germline lookup yields CDR1 MNHEY and CDR2 SMNVEV (reference sequence). The CDR3 contains 13 residues. Here the CDR3 DNA reads TGTGCCAACAGTCCGACAGGGGGCTACGAGCAGTACTTC. It encodes CANSPTGGYEQYF.

This clonotype was counted at least ten times. The chain links TRBV5-6 to TRBJ1-5, with D possibly being TRBD1 (5 bases). Germline V gives CDR1 SGHDT, CDR2 YYEEEE. The V end lost 0 bases, the J end lost 7 bases, and 11 bases lay between the germline ends. This CDR3 region has 14 residues. DNA for the CDR3: TGTGCCAGCAGCTTGGAAGGGGCGGCGCAGCCCCAGCATTTT. Translating gives CASSLEGAAQPQHF.

This clonotype was observed many times. V usage is TRBV10-3 and J usage is TRBJ1-1; weak D call: TRBD1 (5 bases). This CDR3 comprises 15 residues. V was trimmed by 0 bases and J by 2 bases, leaving 10 bases between them. The germline gives CDR1 ENHRY, CDR2 SYGVKD. CDR3 nucleotides: TGTGCCATCAGTGAGTCGAAGGGGTTTAACACTGAAGCTTTCTTT. Translation: CAISESKGFNTEAFF.

This clonotype has ten or more counts. The gene calls are TRBV28 and TRBJ2-1, with D perhaps matching TRBD2 (6 bases). The V and J ends lost 3 bases and 6 bases respectively, with 12 bases between them. Germline-derived CDR1 and CDR2 are MDHEN and SYDVKM. This CDR3 contains 14 residues. The CDR3 coding sequence is TGTGCCAGCAGTTTCCGTAGGAGGGGCAATGAGCAGTTCTTC. Translation gives CASSFRRRGNEQFF.

At least ten counts were recorded for this clonotype. The chain uses TRBV20-1 and TRBJ1-6; TRBD1 agrees at 7 bases. Trimming took 5 bases from V and 6 from J; bases not matched to a gene: 16. The germline gives CDR1 DFQATT, CDR2 SNEGSKA (reference sequence). The CDR3 covers 17 residues. CDR3 residues: CSAPEVGGTGVNSPLHF. The CDR3 coding sequence is TGCAGTGCTCCCGAAGTGGGCGGCACAGGGGTTAATTCACCCCTCCACTTT.

This clonotype has at least ten counts. The rearrangement joins TRBV6-1 to TRBJ2-5; perhaps TRBD1 as D (6 bases). V was shortened by 7 bases and J by 4 bases, with 7 bases between the two germline ends. The CDR3 consists of 11 residues. From germline, CDR1 is MNHNS and CDR2 SASEGT. CDR3 coding DNA: TGTGCCAGCATCAGGGGAGAGACCCAGTACTTC. It encodes CASIRGETQYF.

This clonotype was counted many times. The chain recombines TRBV18 with TRBJ1-2; D remains unclear. From germline, CDR1 is KGHSH and CDR2 LQKENI. Trimming removed 1 base at V and 2 bases at J, with 8 bases between. The CDR3 extends over 14 amino acids. CDR3 loop: CASSPRQTNYGYTF. In DNA form, the CDR3 reads TGTGCCAGCTCACCACGCCAGACAAACTATGGCTACACCTTC.

The chain joins TRBV7-2 to TRBJ2-3, with TRBD2 identical over 9 bases. The CDR3 spans 16 residues. Germline V CDR1 and CDR2: SGHTA, FQGNSA. V gave up 7 bases and J gave up 2 bases; unmatched junction bases: 10. The DNA of the CDR3 is TGTGCCAGCACCAAGCCGCTAGCGGGGATCACAGATACGCAGTATTTT. Residues: CASTKPLAGITDTQYF.